The 28 T cell receptor beta chains below were found in one sample sequenced in a study of blood T cell repertoires in COVID-19. Clones were sequenced by immunoSEQ multiplex PCR, and TCRdb holds only the in-frame ones, with some missing. The table includes about 400,000 clones, about 88% detected once. Specimen: peripheral blood. The source is a woman aged 55-75 years with COVID-19, enrolled during active disease.

Only a few counts were recorded for this clone. This chain uses TRBV6-2 or TRBV6-3 with TRBJ2-7; 9 bases align to TRBD2. Trimming at V came to 1 base and at J to 3 bases, leaving 7 bases not matched to a gene. Germline assignment: CDR1 MNHEY and CDR2 SVGEGT. This CDR3 is 16 amino acids long. The CDR3 loop is CASSYYGSGGYYEQYF. In nucleotides, the CDR3 is TGTGCCAGCAGTTACTACGGAAGCGGGGGGTACTACGAGCAGTACTTC.

The sample holds a few counts of this clone. The chain employs TRBV29-1 and TRBJ2-3; maybe TRBD2 (7 bases). The CDR3 consists of 13 residues. Germline values: CDR1 SQVTM, CDR2 ANQGSEA. The ends were cut back, 8 bases at V and 5 bases at J, with 17 bases in the middle. In DNA, the CDR3 is TGCAGCAGGGAGGGGGTCGAGGGAGATACGCAGTATTTT. This gives the protein CSREGVEGDTQYF.

The chain links TRBV19 to TRBJ1-5; D is unclear. The V gene's germline CDR1 is LNHDA and CDR2 SQIVND (reference sequence). Trimming left V 3 bases short and J 0 bases short, with 9 bases between. This CDR3 has 15 residues. The CDR3 sequence: CASSIVVNSNQPQHF. The DNA of the CDR3 is TGTGCCAGTAGTATCGTAGTAAATAGCAATCAGCCCCAGCATTTT.

This clone was detected once. The chain employs TRBV5-1 and TRBJ1-1; unclear D gene. V was pared by 5 bases and J by 3 bases, with 14 bases between. Germline loops: CDR1 SGHRS, CDR2 YFSETQ. This CDR3 is built from 14 residues. The DNA of the CDR3 is TGCGCCAGCAGGGTCGAGGTTTCGGACACTGAAGCTTTCTTT. This encodes CASRVEVSDTEAFF.

This chain links TRBV6-5 with TRBJ2-7; TRBD2 aligns across 7 bases. The CDR3 is 14 amino acids. CDR1 and CDR2 (germline): MNHEY, SVGAGI. Trimming removed 4 bases from V and 6 bases from J; junction bases left unmatched: 9. The CDR3 DNA follows: TGTGCCAGCAGTTCCACTGGCCGCGGGGGCGAGCAGTACTTC. This codes for CASSSTGRGGEQYF.

A remark on this clone: Other DNA sequences within the sample encode an identical CDR3. The chain joins TRBV5-1 to TRBJ2-5; D perhaps matches TRBD1 (6 bases). The CDR3 covers 14 residues. Per the germline V gene, CDR1 is SGHRS and CDR2 is YFSETQ. The V end was cut by 1 base, the J end by 5 bases, with 12 bases between. CDR3 nucleotide sequence: TGCGCCAGCAGCTTGTCTGGGGGCGCGGAGACCCAGTACTTC. Residues: CASSLSGGAETQYF.

V is TRBV5-1 and J is TRBJ1-1; D possibly corresponds to TRBD1 (6 bases). The germline V gene encodes CDR1 SGHRS and CDR2 YFSETQ. The CDR3 consists of 15 residues. Trimming took 1 base from V and 3 from J, leaving 13 bases between them. The CDR3 region is CASSLRWGQDTEAFF. CDR3 nucleotides: TGCGCCAGCAGCTTGAGATGGGGGCAGGACACTGAAGCTTTCTTT.

This clone was found many times. CDR3 DNA sequence: TGTGCCAGCCTTTACTCAGGGGAGGGTGAGACCCAGTACTTC. It translates to CASLYSGEGETQYF. This chain joins TRBV11-3 and TRBJ2-5, with D perhaps matching TRBD2 (7 bases). There are 14 residues in the CDR3. The germline V gene encodes CDR1 SGHNT and CDR2 YENEEA. Trimming stripped 8 bases from V and 5 bases from J, with 18 bases between.

The rearrangement joins TRBV29-1 to TRBJ1-2, with unresolved D. The CDR3 is 11 amino acids. V shed 6 bases and J shed 6 bases, with 11 bases lying between them. Germline assignment: CDR1 SQVTM and CDR2 ANQGSEA. The chain's CDR3 is CSVAPGDGYTF. CDR3 sequence (DNA): TGCAGCGTCGCCCCCGGAGATGGCTACACCTTC.

The J gene is TRBJ2-3, the V gene TRBV30, with D possibly TRBD2 on 8 matching bases. There are 15 residues in the CDR3. With 5 bases removed from V and 4 bases from J, the gap between germline ends came to 19 bases. Germline CDR1 is GTSNPN and CDR2 is SVGIG (reference sequence). The CDR3 DNA reads as TGTGCCTGGTCCTTCTCGGGAGGGGGCGCAGATACGCAGTATTTT. Translation gives CAWSFSGGGADTQYF.

The chain couples TRBV5-1 to TRBJ1-1; TRBD1 is a possible D gene (6 bases). The length of the CDR3 is 14 residues. CDR1 is SGHRS, CDR2 YFSETQ, per germline. The ends were cut back, 9 bases at V and 0 bases at J, with 15 bases in the middle. This chain's CDR3 is CATRRTVVNTEAFF. The CDR3 region has the DNA TGCGCCACCAGACGGACAGTAGTGAACACTGAAGCTTTCTTT.

This chain links TRBV7-3 with TRBJ1-1; tentatively, D is TRBD1 (5 bases). CDR1 is SGHTA, CDR2 FQGTGA, per germline. CDR3 length equals 13 residues. Deletions cut 5 bases from V and 6 bases from J, with 13 bases between. The CDR3 region is CASSQYGGAEAFF. The DNA of the CDR3 is TGTGCCAGCAGCCAATACGGAGGGGCTGAAGCTTTCTTT.

This clone was recorded once. The J gene is TRBJ1-4, the V gene TRBV7-3; 9 bases map to TRBD1. The CDR3 is 16 amino acids. The V and J ends lost 2 bases and 6 bases, in that order; junction bases with no gene match: 7. The germline V gene has CDR1 SGHTA and CDR2 FQGTGA. Written as DNA, the CDR3 is TGTGCCAGCAGCTTAGGGGGATGGACAGGGGATGAAAAACTGTTTTTT. Its translation is CASSLGGWTGDEKLFF. Supplemented by reference TRBV7-3 and TRBJ1-4, the full variable domain reads GAGVSQTPSNKVTEKGKYVELRCDPISGHTALYWYRQSLGQGPEFLIYFQGTGAADDSGLPNDRFFAVRPEGSVSTLKIQRTERGDSAVYLCASSLGGWTGDEKLFFGSGTQLSVL.

This chain links TRBV27 with TRBJ1-6; D unresolved. V lost 7 bases and J 7 bases, leaving 20 bases between the germline ends. The CDR3 extends over 16 amino acids. Germline lookup yields CDR1 MNHEY and CDR2 SMNVEV (reference sequence). CDR3 region: CASTLDYTRGNSPLHF. DNA for the CDR3: TGTGCCAGCACCCTGGACTATACACGGGGAAATTCACCCCTCCACTTT.

The gene calls are TRBV27 and TRBJ2-5, with TRBD2 matching 16 bases. The CDR3 runs to 20 residues. CDR1 is MNHEY, CDR2 SMNVEV, per germline (reference sequence). J gave up 5 bases and V 2 bases, and 14 bases lay outside the gene matches. The CDR3 coding sequence is TGTGCCAGCAGTTTACCCCCCATGGGGACTAGCGGGGGGGCCCCGGAGACCCAGTACTTC. It encodes CASSLPPMGTSGGAPETQYF.

V usage is TRBV11-3 and J usage is TRBJ1-2; D is uncertain. The germline V and J ends were trimmed by 1 base and 3 bases, with 12 bases remaining between them. The CDR3 runs 15 residues. Germline V gene data show CDR1 as SGHNT and CDR2 as YENEEA. The chain's CDR3 is CASSLGRSPYYGYTF. CDR3 DNA sequence: TGTGCCAGCAGCTTAGGCAGGTCCCCCTACTATGGCTACACCTTC.

A single count supports this clone. The gene calls are TRBV4-1 and TRBJ2-3, with 8 bases fitting TRBD1. V was clipped by 2 bases and J by 4 bases; unmatched bases: 2. The CDR3 sequence is 14 residues long. Germline loops: CDR1 MGHRA, CDR2 YSYEKL. In DNA, the CDR3 is TGCGCCAGCAGCCAAACAGGGGGAGCAGATACGCAGTATTTT. Its translation is CASSQTGGADTQYF.

V and J are TRBV6-4 and TRBJ2-3; no clear D. Trimming shortened V by 6 bases and J by 2 bases, and 9 bases separated the two germline ends. The CDR3 length is 13 residues. Germline-derived CDR1 and CDR2 are MRHNA and SNTAGT. CDR3 in amino acids: CASRDQNTDTQYF. CDR3 coding DNA: TGTGCCAGCAGGGACCAGAACACAGATACGCAGTATTTT.

The rearrangement links TRBV19 to TRBJ2-4; 11 nucleotides agree with TRBD2. CDR3 length: 18 amino acids. Trimming took 4 bases from V and 3 from J; bases not matched to a gene: 11. The germline V gene has CDR1 LNHDA and CDR2 SQIVND (reference sequence). The CDR3 reads CASSRHPGLADLKNIQYF. The CDR3 DNA sequence: TGTGCCAGTAGTAGGCATCCGGGACTAGCGGACCTCAAAAACATTCAGTACTTC.

This rearrangement joins TRBV6-5 to TRBJ1-3, with a tentative D call TRBD1 (5 bases). The CDR3 has 13 amino acids. Trimming took off 6 bases at V and 8 bases at J, with 14 bases between the two ends. CDR1 MNHEY and CDR2 SVGAGI come from the germline V gene. The CDR3 is CASRRGGSDTIYF. The CDR3 DNA is TGTGCCAGCAGGAGGGGAGGGAGCGACACCATATATTTT.

The chain employs TRBV20-1 and TRBJ1-1, with 8 bases that match TRBD1. V trimming: 3 bases; J trimming: 2 bases; junction bases outside the gene matches: 5. CDR3 size: 14 residues. Germline V gene sequence: CDR1 DFQATT, CDR2 SNEGSKA (reference sequence). The CDR3 DNA reads as TGCAGTGCTAGTACGACAGGGGTTAACACTGAAGCTTTCTTT. Its protein is CSASTTGVNTEAFF.

The chain employs TRBV15 and TRBJ2-2, with 9 bases lining up with TRBD1. There are 15 residues in the CDR3. Germline values: CDR1 LNHNV, CDR2 YYDKDF (reference sequence). Trimming removed 4 bases from V and 4 bases from J; junction bases left unmatched: 4. CDR3 in DNA: TGTGCCACCAGCACACCACAGGGGGCCACCGGGGAGCTGTTTTTT. It codes for CATSTPQGATGELFF. Looking up the rest from reference TRBV15 and TRBJ2-2 gives the full variable domain: DAMVIQNPRYQVTQFGKPVTLSCSQTLNHNVMYWYQQKSSQAPKLLFHYYDKDFNNEADTPDNFQSRRPNTSFCFLDIRSPGLGDTAMYLCATSTPQGATGELFFGEGSRLTVL.

The gene calls are TRBV7-8 and TRBJ2-3; D gene unclear. Between the trimmed V and J ends, which lost 8 bases and 3 bases, there was a span of 12 bases. CDR3 size: 13 residues. CDR1 is SGHVS, CDR2 FQNEAQ, per germline. CDR3 bases: TGTGCCAGCTGTCAGGTTGTAACAGATACGCAGTATTTT. Protein product: CASCQVVTDTQYF.

The J gene is TRBJ2-3, the V gene TRBV5-5; the D gene is possibly TRBD1 (5 bases). The CDR3 sequence is 17 residues long. Trimming cost V 4 bases and J 0 bases, with 18 bases left between them. Germline lookup yields CDR1 SGHKS and CDR2 YYEKEE (reference sequence). The chain's CDR3 is CASSQSPPGQSTDTQYF. CDR3 nucleotide sequence: TGTGCCAGCAGCCAAAGCCCTCCAGGGCAGAGCACAGATACGCAGTATTTT. Filled out from reference TRBV5-5 and TRBJ2-3, the complete variable domain reads DAGVTQSPTHLIKTRGQQVTLRCSPISGHKSVSWYQQVLGQGPQFIFQYYEKEERGRGNFPDRFSARQFPNYSSELNVNALLLGDSALYLCASSQSPPGQSTDTQYFGPGTRLTVL.

The V and J genes are TRBV13 and TRBJ2-1, with TRBD1 identical over 9 bases. The V gene's germline CDR1 is PRHDT and CDR2 FYEKMQ (reference sequence). Losses at the gene ends were 5 bases for V and 6 bases for J; bases not matched to a gene: 2. The CDR3 length is 13 residues. The CDR3 spells CASSGTGRNEQFF. In DNA, the CDR3 is TGTGCCAGCAGCGGGACAGGGCGCAATGAGCAGTTCTTC.

This chain connects TRBV15 to TRBJ2-7, with TRBD1 identical over 9 bases. Germline V lookup: CDR1 LNHNV, CDR2 YYDKDF (reference sequence). The CDR3 consists of 16 residues. J lost 3 bases, V lost 0 bases, and 6 bases had no gene match. The CDR3 DNA reads TGTGCCACCAGCAGAGATTTAGGGGGACAGGGCTACGAGCAGTACTTC. Amino acid sequence: CATSRDLGGQGYEQYF. The full variable domain, in which reference TRBV15 and TRBJ2-7 provide the parts outside the CDR3, is DAMVIQNPRYQVTQFGKPVTLSCSQTLNHNVMYWYQQKSSQAPKLLFHYYDKDFNNEADTPDNFQSRRPNTSFCFLDIRSPGLGDTAMYLCATSRDLGGQGYEQYFGPGTRLTVT.

The chain is built from TRBV4-3 and TRBJ2-7, with D unresolved. V shed 4 bases and J shed 5 bases, with 21 bases lying between them. The germline CDR1 and CDR2 sequences are LGHNA and YSLEER. The CDR3 runs 16 residues. The DNA of the CDR3 is TGCGCCAGCAGCCTCTATCTTGGCAACCGCGGAGACGAGCAGTACTTC. It encodes CASSLYLGNRGDEQYF.

This rearrangement joins TRBV7-2 to TRBJ2-2; a possible D gene is TRBD2 (6 bases). The CDR3 is 17 residues long. Looked up from germline, CDR1 is SGHTA and CDR2 is FQGNSA. V lost 1 base and J 6 bases, leaving 18 bases between the germline ends. The CDR3 sequence is CASSLVRAGTFSGELFF. CDR3 bases: TGTGCCAGCAGCTTAGTGAGGGCAGGGACTTTTTCCGGGGAGCTGTTTTTT.